The TCR beta chain described here comes from a study of blood T cell repertoires in COVID-19. Study background: Collection of acute and convalescent COVID-19 samples took place in the United States, Italy and Spain.

CDR3 length equals 15 residues. The trim removed 5 bases at V and 0 bases at J, leaving 3 bases unmatched. Germline lookup yields CDR1 MNHNY and CDR2 SVGAGI (reference sequence). Under the authors' procedure: The assay estimated nucleated cells by amplifying reference gene primers. Produced via immunoSEQ multiplex PCR; TCRdb's table is partial and in-frame only. Clonal size and the V and J genes are those of that table, whereas D and trimming came from the DNA. In the table there are fewer than 250,000 clones, around 83% of which are singletons. This receptor was obtained from a woman aged 45-59 years with acute or convalescent COVID-19. Material: peripheral blood. This sequence joins TRBV6-6 and TRBJ1-1, with 10 nucleotides matching TRBD1. The CDR3 DNA follows: TGTGCCAGCAGTATGACAGGGGGCCTGAACACTGAAGCTTTCTTT. Encoded protein: CASSMTGGLNTEAFF.